Reported below is one TCR beta chain. Sequencing used immunoSEQ multiplex PCR; TCRdb keeps in-frame clones, though not all of them. The sample holds 1.5 million to 2.5 million clones, approximately 95% seen once. The data are from a study of shared clonotypes between healthy human individuals. CD8 cells classed as naive were CD45RO-negative and positively selected for CCR7, excluding terminally differentiated effector memory CD45RA+ cells. The CDR3 totals 15 residues. With 6 bases removed from V and 3 bases from J, the gap between germline ends came to 18 bases. Germline CDR1 is MDHEN and CDR2 is SYDVKM.

Material for sequencing was naive CD8+ T cells sorted from blood. The chain joins TRBV28 to TRBJ2-7; D may be TRBD1 (6 bases). The TCR was taken from a man between 18 and 35 years old in good health. The DNA for the CDR3 is TGTGCCAGCAGCCTGGGACACCTTGGGGTCTACGAGCAGTACTTC. This sequence encodes CASSLGHLGVYEQYF.